This T cell receptor (beta chain) was sequenced during a study of blood T cell repertoires in COVID-19. The repertoire was sequenced with immunoSEQ multiplex PCR; TCRdb's copy has only in-frame clones and lacks some. The sample comprises over 200,000 clones, 90% of which are singletons, and 2% to 3% rests with the top ten. The CDR3 runs 17 residues. Looked up from germline, CDR1 is MNHEY and CDR2 is SVGEGT. Trimming removed 0 bases from V and 10 bases from J; junction bases left unmatched: 12. This chain joins TRBV6-2 or TRBV6-3 and TRBJ1-6; TRBD1 matches at 7 bases. The sequencing input was peripheral blood. The clonotype comes from a man younger than 45 with COVID-19, enrolled during active disease. DNA for the CDR3: TGTGCCAGCAGTTACTCGCCTAGAGGGACAGTGGACTCACCCCTCCACTTT. Translating it yields CASSYSPRGTVDSPLHF.